Below, 14 T cell receptor beta chains from the same sample are listed, as sequenced in a study of CD8 T cells in Susac syndrome. An amount of RNA that ranged from 0.5 to 1 ug was reverse transcribed with random hexamers. TCRdb recomputed calls from the immunoSEQ multiplex PCR reads with MiXCR, one row per CDR3 protein. The repertoire consists of roughly 200,000 distinct CDR3 sequences, with 80% to 95% occurring once and the leading ten covering 0.1%. The sequenced material came from CD4+ T cells from PBMCs. Every receptor here comes from a human donor in good health.

CDR3 sequence: CASSSTGRPNQPQHF. Here the CDR3 DNA reads TGTGCCAGCAGTTCCACCGGGCGCCCCAATCAGCCCCAGCATTTT. V gene TRBV7-2 combines with J gene TRBJ1-5; D call uncertain. Trimming removed 6 bases at V and 3 bases at J, with 15 bases between. The CDR3 sequence is 15 residues long. Germline V gene lookup returns CDR1 SGHTA and CDR2 FQGNSA. Full variable domain (remainder filled in from reference TRBV7-2 and TRBJ1-5): GAGVSQSPSNKVTEKGKDVELRCDPISGHTALYWYRQSLGQGLEFLIYFQGNSAPDKSGLPSDRFSAERTGGSVSTLTIQRTQQEDSAVYLCASSSTGRPNQPQHFGDGTRLSIL.

The rearrangement joins TRBV7-2 to TRBJ2-7; the D gene is possibly TRBD2 (6 bases). The V gene lost 5 bases and the J gene lost 8 bases, with 16 bases spanning the gap. CDR1 and CDR2 (germline): SGHTA, FQGNSA. The length of the CDR3 is 13 residues. DNA for the CDR3: TGTGCCAGCAGCGTCGGGGCTAGCGACAAGCAGTACTTC. Translating it yields CASSVGASDKQYF.

This chain uses TRBV27 with TRBJ2-7; the D is unclear. Deletions cut 1 base from V and 6 bases from J, with 19 bases between. Germline CDR1 MNHEY, CDR2 SMNVEV (reference sequence). The CDR3 is 16 amino acids. The CDR3: CASSLLSHGGKGEQYF. DNA for the CDR3: TGTGCCAGCAGTTTATTGTCCCACGGTGGTAAGGGCGAGCAGTACTTC.

V usage is TRBV5-4 and J usage is TRBJ1-2; 11 bases match TRBD1. With 7 bases clipped from V and 8 bases from J, the junction kept 13 bases outside the gene matches. The CDR3 totals 15 residues. The germline V gene encodes CDR1 SGHNT and CDR2 YYREEE (reference sequence). CDR3: CASSYGQGAWWGYTF. In nucleotides, the CDR3 is TGTGCCAGCTCTTACGGACAGGGGGCTTGGTGGGGCTACACCTTC.

Comments on this clonotype: One junction end does not reproduce the germline sequence, and a read error may be involved. The chain joins TRBV4-3 to TRBJ2-6; perhaps TRBD1 as D (6 bases). Germline V lookup: CDR1 LGHNA, CDR2 YSLEER. This CDR3 spans 18 amino acids. The CDR3 nucleotides read TGCGCCAGCAGCCAAGTATCAGGGGCCCTCTCTGGGGCCAACGTCCCGACTTTC. Protein sequence: CASSQVSGALSGANVPTF.

The CDR3 DNA follows: TGTGCCAGCAGTTTACGAGCCCGGGGCAGCGAGCAGTACGTC. This codes for CASSLRARGSEQYV. The gene calls are TRBV27 and TRBJ2-7, with D possibly being TRBD1 or TRBD2 (5 bases each). Germline CDR1 reads MNHEY; CDR2 reads SMNVEV (reference sequence). The CDR3 totals 14 residues. V was pared by 2 bases and J by 6 bases, with 14 bases between.

This CDR3 is CASSDKGSSGANVLTF. In nucleotides, the CDR3 is TGTGCCAGCAGTGATAAGGGGAGCTCTGGGGCCAACGTCCTGACTTTC. The chain uses TRBV6-1 and TRBJ2-6, with D perhaps matching TRBD1 or TRBD2 (5 bases each). CDR3 length: 16 amino acids. Per germline, CDR1 MNHNS and CDR2 SASEGT. Trimming removed 3 bases at V and 0 bases at J, with 9 bases between.

The chain joins TRBV29-1 to TRBJ2-2; a possible D gene is TRBD1 (6 bases). CDR3 length equals 14 residues. Germline V gene data show CDR1 as SQVTM and CDR2 as ANQGSEA. Between the trimmed V and J ends, which lost 1 base and 6 bases, there was a span of 12 bases. Written as DNA, the CDR3 is TGCAGCGTTGAAGTTACAGGGTATGCCGGGGAGCTGTTTTTT. Translated: CSVEVTGYAGELFF.

This chain connects TRBV12-3 or TRBV12-4 to TRBJ2-3; D might be TRBD1 (5 bases). The CDR3 spans 16 residues. Trimming left V 1 base short and J 8 bases short, with 19 bases between. The CDR3 DNA reads TGTGCCAGCAGTTTAGAGATGTCAGGGCGGAGTGGTACGCAGTATTTT. This sequence encodes CASSLEMSGRSGTQYF.

V gene TRBV21-1 combines with J gene TRBJ2-3. TRBV21-1 is classified as a pseudogene. This CDR3 spans 16 amino acids. DNA for the CDR3: TGTGCCAGCCCGGATCTCGGACCTTCTAGCACAGATACGCAGTATTTT. Translation gives CASPDLGPSSTDTQYF.

The V call is TRBV28, the J call TRBJ1-6, with a tentative D call TRBD1 (5 bases). Germline V lookup: CDR1 MDHEN, CDR2 SYDVKM. The germline V and J ends were trimmed by 6 bases and 7 bases, with 13 bases remaining between them. The CDR3 has 14 amino acids. CDR3 protein: CASRGGQGNSPLHF. The CDR3 nucleotides read TGTGCCAGCAGGGGTGGGCAGGGAAATTCACCCCTCCACTTT.

J is TRBJ1-5 and V is TRBV7-2; D not resolved. The CDR3 runs to 13 residues. CDR1 and CDR2 (germline): SGHTA, FQGNSA. Trimming pared 3 bases from V and 7 bases from J, leaving 10 bases between. CDR3 nucleotides: TGTGCCAGCAGCTTTACCCGGGAGCAGCCCCAGCATTTT. Translation gives CASSFTREQPQHF. The full variable domain, in which reference TRBV7-2 and TRBJ1-5 provide the parts outside the CDR3, is GAGVSQSPSNKVTEKGKDVELRCDPISGHTALYWYRQSLGQGLEFLIYFQGNSAPDKSGLPSDRFSAERTGGSVSTLTIQRTQQEDSAVYLCASSFTREQPQHFGDGTRLSIL.

The rearrangement links TRBV14 to TRBJ1-4; D gene ambiguous. The CDR3 length is 17 residues. The V gene's germline CDR1 is SGHDN and CDR2 FVKESK. Trimming pared 1 base from V and 0 bases from J, leaving 12 bases between. CDR3 loop: CASSQVKGWATNEKLFF. The DNA for the CDR3 is TGTGCCAGCAGCCAAGTAAAAGGGTGGGCAACTAATGAAAAACTGTTTTTT.

The CDR3 region has the DNA TGTGCCAGCAGCCCTCCTGGGGGGCAGGGGACCCAAGCCCTCCACTTT. It codes for CASSPPGGQGTQALHF. V and J are TRBV9 and TRBJ1-6; maybe TRBD1 (6 bases). Germline CDR1 SGDLS, CDR2 YYNGEE. V was trimmed by 4 bases and J by 14 bases, leaving 25 bases between them. The CDR3 covers 16 residues.